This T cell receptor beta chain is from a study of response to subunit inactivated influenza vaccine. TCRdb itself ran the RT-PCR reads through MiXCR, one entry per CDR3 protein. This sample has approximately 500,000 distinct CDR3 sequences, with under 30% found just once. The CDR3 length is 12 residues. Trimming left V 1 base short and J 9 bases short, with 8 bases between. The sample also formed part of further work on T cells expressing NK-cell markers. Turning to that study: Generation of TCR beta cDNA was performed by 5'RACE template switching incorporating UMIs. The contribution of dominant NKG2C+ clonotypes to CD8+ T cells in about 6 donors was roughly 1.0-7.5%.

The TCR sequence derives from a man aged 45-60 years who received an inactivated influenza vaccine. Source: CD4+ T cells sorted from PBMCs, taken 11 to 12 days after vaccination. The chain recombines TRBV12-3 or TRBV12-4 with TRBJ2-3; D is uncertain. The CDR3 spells CASSLVDLTQYF. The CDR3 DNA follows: TGTGCCAGCAGTTTAGTAGACCTGACGCAGTATTTT.